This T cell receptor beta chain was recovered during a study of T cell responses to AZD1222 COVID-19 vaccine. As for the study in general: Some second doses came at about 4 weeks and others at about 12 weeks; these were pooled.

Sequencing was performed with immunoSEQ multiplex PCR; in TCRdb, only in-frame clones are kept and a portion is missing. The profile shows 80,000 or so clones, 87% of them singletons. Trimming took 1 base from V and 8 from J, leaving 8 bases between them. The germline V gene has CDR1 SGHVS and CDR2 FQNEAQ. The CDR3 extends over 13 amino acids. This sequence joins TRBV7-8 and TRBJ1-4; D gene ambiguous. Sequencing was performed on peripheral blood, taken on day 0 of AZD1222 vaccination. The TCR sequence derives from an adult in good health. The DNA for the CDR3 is TGTGCCAGCAGCTTAGTGGTAGGGGAAAAACTGTTTTTT. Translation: CASSLVVGEKLFF. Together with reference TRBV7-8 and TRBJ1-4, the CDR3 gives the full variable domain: GAGVSQSPRYKVAKRGQDVALRCDPISGHVSLFWYQQALGQGPEFLTYFQNEAQLDKSGLPSDRFFAERPEGSVSTLKIQRTQQEDSAVYLCASSLVVGEKLFFGSGTQLSVL.